The T cell receptor (beta chain) under discussion was sequenced for a study of patients and donors after allogeneic stem cell transplantation. Germline V lookup: CDR1 SEHNR, CDR2 FQNEAQ (reference sequence). This CDR3 is built from 16 residues. The ends were cut back, 3 bases at V and 2 bases at J, with 15 bases in the middle. One entry per CDR3 protein, called by TCRdb with MiXCR from the RT-PCR reads. This table holds about 400,000 distinct CDR3 sequences, roughly 17% found once. This sequence joins TRBV7-9 and TRBJ2-3; D remains ambiguous. The clonotype comes from a human donor who was either an allogeneic HSCT recipient or a stem cell or donor lymphocyte infusion donor (not recorded which). It is not recorded whose cells these are; they may come from a transplant donor. Sequencing was performed on blood, either unsorted or a sorted T cell fraction (not recorded which). The DNA for the CDR3 is TGTGCCAGCAGCTTTTATAGGACGCCCCCCACAGATACGCAGTATTTT. It codes for CASSFYRTPPTDTQYF. The variable domain in full, with the rest retrieved from reference TRBV7-9 and TRBJ2-3, is DTGVSQNPRHKITKRGQNVTFRCDPISEHNRLYWYRQTLGQGPEFLTYFQNEAQLEKSRLLSDRFSAERPKGSFSTLEIQRTEQGDSAMYLCASSFYRTPPTDTQYFGPGTRLTVL.